These 22 T cell receptor beta chains share one sample of origin, sequenced in a study of post-analysis software for immune sequencing data (dated by TCRdb to the mid-2010s). Results the study describes overall, beyond this receptor: Roughly 5 TRBV segments, including TRBV5-6, TRBV5-1 and TRBV20-1, were significantly more frequent in patients than controls.

Their target antigens are unknown. The library was generated by PCR. These reads were obtained on an Illumina HiSeq 2500. To reduce PCR and sequencing biases, unique molecular identifiers were built into the TCR beta cDNA libraries. TCRdb cleaned the public reads at Q25 with fastp, built clones with MiXCR and kept in-frame beta chains. Every entry covers one CDR3 protein and lists the most common genes and DNA from its rows. This sample lists around 440,000 distinct CDR3 sequences; 45% were detected once. 12% of the sample is taken by the ten largest. The source material was blood. These receptors were obtained from a girl between 10 and 17 years old with multiple sclerosis.

This chain connects TRBV4-2 to TRBJ1-4; no clear D. The CDR3 extends over 18 amino acids. Trimming left V 0 bases short and J 0 bases short, with 14 bases between. CDR1 is LGHNA, CDR2 YNFKEQ, per germline. The CDR3: CASSQENQRYATNEKLFF. Here the CDR3 DNA reads TGTGCCAGCAGCCAAGAAAACCAGAGATATGCAACTAATGAAAAACTGTTTTTT.

The sample holds a few counts of this clonotype. V is TRBV29-1 and J is TRBJ2-1, with 11 nucleotides matching TRBD2. Germline V lookup: CDR1 SQVTM, CDR2 ANQGSEA. V trimming: 4 bases; J trimming: 7 bases; junction bases outside the gene matches: 15. CDR3 length equals 17 residues. DNA of the CDR3: TGCAGCGTTGGTTTCCCACCACTAGCGGGAGTTGGTAATGAGCAGTTCTTC. Protein product: CSVGFPPLAGVGNEQFF.

This clonotype was recorded a few times. The rearrangement links TRBV5-1 to TRBJ1-2; the match to TRBD1 covers 12 bases. J gave up 5 bases and V 1 base, and 9 bases lay outside the gene matches. This CDR3 is 17 amino acids long. Germline values: CDR1 SGHRS, CDR2 YFSETQ. The DNA for the CDR3 is TGCGCCAGCAGCTTGATTCGGGACAGGGGGCTCGGGTATGGCTACACCTTC. This sequence encodes CASSLIRDRGLGYGYTF.

The V gene is TRBV29-1, the J gene TRBJ1-1, with TRBD1 matching 9 bases. Per germline, CDR1 SQVTM and CDR2 ANQGSEA. V was pared by 5 bases and J by 1 base, with 5 bases of the junction left unmatched. The CDR3 totals 14 residues. CDR3 protein: CSVLPGQGNTEAFF. The CDR3 DNA is TGCAGCGTTCTCCCGGGACAGGGGAACACTGAAGCTTTCTTT.

The CDR3 sequence: CGSSRGVGDYNEQFF. The CDR3 DNA sequence: TGCGGCTCAAGCCGGGGGGTGGGGGATTACAATGAGCAGTTCTTC. The chain recombines TRBV29-1 with TRBJ2-1, with 7 nucleotides matching TRBD2. Germline CDR1 is SQVTM and CDR2 is ANQGSEA. The CDR3 loop spans 15 amino acids.

This clonotype was seen just once. The rearrangement joins TRBV6-6 to TRBJ1-1; possibly TRBD1 for D (6 bases). Germline V gene lookup returns CDR1 MNHNY and CDR2 SVGAGI (reference sequence). Deletions cut 0 bases from V and 4 bases from J, with 18 bases between. This CDR3 is built from 17 residues. The CDR3 coding sequence is TGTGCCAGCAGTTACTCTGCACACCAAGGGGGGAGCACTGAAGCTTTCTTT. This gives the protein CASSYSAHQGGSTEAFF.

The chain employs TRBV12-3 or TRBV12-4 and TRBJ2-1; no clear D gene. This CDR3 comprises 14 residues. Trimming shortened V by 6 bases and J by 2 bases, and 11 bases separated the two germline ends. CDR3 sequence: CASSRSSTYNEQFF. CDR3 nucleotides: TGTGCCAGCAGCCGGAGCTCGACCTACAATGAGCAGTTCTTC.

The chain has TRBV6-8 and TRBJ1-3; the D is unclear. V gave up 6 bases and J gave up 0 bases, with 18 bases separating them. Germline-derived CDR1 and CDR2 are MNHGY and SAAAGT. This CDR3 has 17 amino acids. CDR3 DNA: TGTGCCAGCAGCCGACGATTCGAAGGGATCTCTGGAAACACCATATATTTT. Translated: CASSRRFEGISGNTIYF.

The V gene is TRBV20-1, the J gene TRBJ2-7; 9 bases map to TRBD2. The DNA matches TRBJ2-4 better at its end, which makes the J call doubtful. This CDR3 contains 15 residues. Germline V lookup: CDR1 DFQATT, CDR2 SNEGSKA (reference sequence). CDR3 bases: TGCAGTGCCAGGATTCAAGCGGGAGGCCGGGACATTCAGTACTTC. Translation: CSARIQAGGRDIQYF.

This clonotype was detected many times. The chain joins TRBV12-3 or TRBV12-4 to TRBJ2-7; TRBD1 might be the D (5 bases). The CDR3 consists of 12 residues. The V and J ends lost 8 bases and 3 bases respectively, with 11 bases between them. The CDR3 coding sequence is TGTGCCAGCGGGGCTCTAGGCTACGAGCAGTACTTC. Encoded protein: CASGALGYEQYF.

This clonotype was seen a handful of times. The rearrangement joins TRBV5-1 to TRBJ2-3; D is perhaps TRBD2 (5 bases). The CDR3 is made up of 14 amino acids. Germline V gives CDR1 SGHRS, CDR2 YFSETQ. The germline V and J ends were trimmed by 4 bases and 4 bases, with 13 bases remaining between them. The CDR3 here is CASSGEGDPDTQYF. The CDR3 region has the DNA TGCGCCAGCAGCGGCGAGGGAGACCCAGATACGCAGTATTTT.

The rearrangement joins TRBV2 to TRBJ1-4; 7 bases align to TRBD1. Losses at the gene ends were 6 bases for V and 6 bases for J; bases not matched to a gene: 10. This CDR3 has 15 residues. Germline loops: CDR1 SNHLY, CDR2 FYNNEI. The CDR3 region has the DNA TGTGCCAGCAGCTACCCGGGACAGTCGGATGAAAAACTGTTTTTT. Protein: CASSYPGQSDEKLFF. The full variable domain, in which reference TRBV2 and TRBJ1-4 provide the parts outside the CDR3, is EPEVTQTPSHQVTQMGQEVILRCVPISNHLYFYWYRQILGQKVEFLVSFYNNEISEKSEIFDDQFSVERPDGSNFTLKIRSTKLEDSAMYFCASSYPGQSDEKLFFGSGTQLSVL.

The chain is built from TRBV7-8 and TRBJ1-5; no definite D call. Germline lookup yields CDR1 SGHVS and CDR2 FQNEAQ. The CDR3 runs 14 residues. Trimming took 4 bases from V and 4 from J, leaving 11 bases between them. CDR3 residues: CASSSTSLNQPQHF. CDR3 nucleotides: TGTGCCAGCAGCTCGACCAGCCTTAATCAGCCCCAGCATTTT. Full variable domain (remainder filled in from reference TRBV7-8 and TRBJ1-5): GAGVSQSPRYKVAKRGQDVALRCDPISGHVSLFWYQQALGQGPEFLTYFQNEAQLDKSGLPSDRFFAERPEGSVSTLKIQRTQQEDSAVYLCASSSTSLNQPQHFGDGTRLSIL.

This chain links TRBV7-9 with TRBJ2-1; D is unresolved. Germline V gene sequence: CDR1 SEHNR, CDR2 FQNEAQ (reference sequence). Between the trimmed V and J ends, which lost 5 bases and 6 bases, there was a span of 11 bases. The CDR3 is made up of 13 amino acids. Here the CDR3 reads CASSVGRLNEQFF. Written as DNA, the CDR3 is TGTGCCAGCAGCGTCGGACGGCTCAATGAGCAGTTCTTC.

This chain connects TRBV10-2 to TRBJ2-2; 9 nucleotides line up with TRBD2. Germline assignment: CDR1 WSHSY and CDR2 SAAADI. The CDR3 is 17 amino acids. V shed 7 bases and J 0 bases; nucleotides not matched to a gene: 9. The CDR3 nucleotides read TGCGCCAGCAACCTAGCGGGGATTGACGCGAACACCGGGGAGCTGTTTTTT. Its protein product is CASNLAGIDANTGELFF.

The sample holds a few counts of this clonotype. V is TRBV12-3 or TRBV12-4 and J is TRBJ2-1; 9 bases line up with TRBD2. The CDR3 consists of 16 residues. J gave up 5 bases and V 3 bases, and 8 bases lay outside the gene matches. The CDR3 loop is CASSFKTSGVDNEQFF. CDR3 in DNA: TGTGCCAGCAGTTTCAAGACTAGCGGCGTGGACAATGAGCAGTTCTTC.

The CDR3 reads CASSPGTSNTEAFF. The DNA of the CDR3 is TGTGCCAGCAGCCCGGGGACAAGCAACACTGAAGCTTTCTTT. The V call is TRBV11-1, the J call TRBJ1-1; weak D call: TRBD1 (6 bases). The CDR3 is 14 residues long. From germline, CDR1 is SGHAT and CDR2 FQDESV (reference sequence). Trimming removed 5 bases at V and 2 bases at J, with 12 bases between.

This chain uses TRBV6-5 with TRBJ2-3; D remains ambiguous. The germline V and J ends were trimmed by 10 bases and 0 bases, with 8 bases remaining between them. Germline lookup yields CDR1 MNHEY and CDR2 SVGAGI. The CDR3 runs to 12 residues. The CDR3 is CATKPSTDTQYF. For the CDR3, the DNA is TGTGCCACCAAGCCCAGCACAGATACGCAGTATTTT.

This chain uses TRBV29-1 with TRBJ1-2; D is possibly TRBD1 (6 bases). Germline CDR1 and CDR2: SQVTM and ANQGSEA. There are 16 residues in the CDR3. The V end lost 6 bases, the J end lost 5 bases, and 25 bases lay between the germline ends. Here the CDR3 DNA reads TGCAGCGTCTGGACAGAAGGGAAGAGCCGCCTATATGGCTACACCTTC. This sequence encodes CSVWTEGKSRLYGYTF.

J is TRBJ2-7 and V is TRBV29-1; weak D call: TRBD1 (6 bases). CDR3 length equals 13 residues. Trimming shortened V by 5 bases and J by 3 bases, and 14 bases separated the two germline ends. The germline gives CDR1 SQVTM, CDR2 ANQGSEA. CDR3 in amino acids: CSVTTGQHYEQYF. The CDR3 DNA reads as TGCAGCGTTACTACCGGACAGCACTACGAGCAGTACTTC.

The rearrangement uses TRBV12-3 or TRBV12-4 and TRBJ1-5; D is unclear. The CDR3 sequence is 13 residues long. V was shortened by 1 base and J by 5 bases, with 6 bases between the two germline ends. The CDR3 here is CASSLDGDQPQHF. CDR3 DNA: TGTGCCAGCAGTTTAGATGGTGATCAGCCCCAGCATTTT.

The chain links TRBV29-1 to TRBJ1-1; D is unclear. Germline lookup yields CDR1 SQVTM and CDR2 ANQGSEA. V was cut by 8 bases and J by 3 bases, with 10 bases left in between. This CDR3 has 11 amino acids. Written as DNA, the CDR3 is TGCAGCTCTGAAGTATACACTGAAGCTTTCTTT. Protein product: CSSEVYTEAFF.